Presented here are 3 T cell receptor beta chains from one specimen sequenced in a study of shared clonotypes between healthy human individuals. Libraries were prepared by immunoSEQ multiplex PCR; TCRdb keeps only in-frame clonotypes and omits some of them. The sample records some 740,000 clones, over 90% being singletons. Naive CD8 isolation took CD45RO-negative cells positively selected for CCR7 and excluded terminally differentiated effector memory CD45RA+ cells. Sequenced input: naive CD8+ T cells sorted from blood. These receptors all stem from a young man in good health.

The chain links TRBV12-2 to TRBJ1-1; TRBD1 is the table's D call and was not checked against the DNA. TRBV12-2 is a pseudogene locus. The CDR3 sequence is 15 residues long. CDR3 bases: TGTGCAAGTCGCTCACGGACAGATTTGAACACTGAAGCTTTCTTT. Translation: CASRSRTDLNTEAFF.

On this clone itself: In the same sample, other DNA sequences code for this CDR3. The chain is built from TRBV27 and TRBJ2-7; D may be TRBD1 or TRBD2 (5 bases each). Germline V lookup: CDR1 MNHEY, CDR2 SMNVEV (reference sequence). Trimming pared 3 bases from V and 1 base from J, leaving 10 bases between. The CDR3 contains 14 residues. CDR3: CASSFGRESYEQYF. The CDR3 nucleotides are TGTGCCAGCAGTTTTGGCAGGGAGTCCTACGAGCAGTACTTC.

The CDR3 loop reads CASSVGAVGQPYGYTF. The CDR3 nucleotides are TGTGCCAGCAGTGTTGGTGCCGTGGGACAACCTTATGGCTACACCTTC. The chain recombines TRBV2 with TRBJ1-2, with D maybe TRBD1 (6 bases). V was trimmed by 4 bases and J by 5 bases, leaving 20 bases between them. Looked up from germline, CDR1 is SNHLY and CDR2 is FYNNEI. The CDR3 covers 16 residues.